This TCR beta chain originates from a study of vaccination and CD4 T cells after COVID-19. Study-level information: The convalescents, six males and four females, included two who were Hispanic. Participants got two doses of BNT162b2 or mRNA-1273 vaccine.

A word on this clonotype: Its target is unknown.

Sequenced with the Oncomine TCR Beta short-read assay was DNA taken from cultured CD4+ T cells. The authors extracted genomic DNA from cultured CD4+ T cells. A single record per CDR3 protein comes from TCRdb applying MiXCR to the PCR reads. The sample lists about 15,000 distinct CDR3 sequences, about two fifths seen once, with over 7.5% in the top ten. Trimming removed 1 base at V and 2 bases at J, with 15 bases between. The CDR3 runs to 18 residues. Germline loops: CDR1 SGHVS, CDR2 FNYEAQ. Treatment denoted: approximately nine-day PBMC culture with coronavirus spike peptide pools or control peptides (ViraFEST assay).

This receptor was identified in a human donor who had recovered from COVID-19. The sequencing input was CD4+ T cells from blood, cultured in vitro. V gene TRBV7-6 combines with J gene TRBJ1-6; perhaps TRBD1 as D (6 bases). As DNA, the CDR3 is TGTGCCAGCAGCTTAGTCGTCGGGGGGCTCACCTATAATTCACCCCTCCACTTT. Its translation is CASSLVVGGLTYNSPLHF.